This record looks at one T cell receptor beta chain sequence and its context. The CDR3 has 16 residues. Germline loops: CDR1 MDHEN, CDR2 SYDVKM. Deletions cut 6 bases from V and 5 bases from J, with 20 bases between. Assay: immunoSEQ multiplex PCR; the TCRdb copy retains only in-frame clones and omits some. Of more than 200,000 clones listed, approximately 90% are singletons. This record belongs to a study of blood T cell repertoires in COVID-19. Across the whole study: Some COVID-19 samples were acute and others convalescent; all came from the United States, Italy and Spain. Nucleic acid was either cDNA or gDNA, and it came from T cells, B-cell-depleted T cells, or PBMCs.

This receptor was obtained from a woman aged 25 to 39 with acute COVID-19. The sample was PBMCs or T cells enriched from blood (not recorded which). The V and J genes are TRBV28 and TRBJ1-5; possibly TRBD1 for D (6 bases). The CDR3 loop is CASRGGPQVWDQPQHF. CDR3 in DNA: TGTGCCAGCAGAGGGGGACCACAGGTTTGGGATCAGCCCCAGCATTTT.